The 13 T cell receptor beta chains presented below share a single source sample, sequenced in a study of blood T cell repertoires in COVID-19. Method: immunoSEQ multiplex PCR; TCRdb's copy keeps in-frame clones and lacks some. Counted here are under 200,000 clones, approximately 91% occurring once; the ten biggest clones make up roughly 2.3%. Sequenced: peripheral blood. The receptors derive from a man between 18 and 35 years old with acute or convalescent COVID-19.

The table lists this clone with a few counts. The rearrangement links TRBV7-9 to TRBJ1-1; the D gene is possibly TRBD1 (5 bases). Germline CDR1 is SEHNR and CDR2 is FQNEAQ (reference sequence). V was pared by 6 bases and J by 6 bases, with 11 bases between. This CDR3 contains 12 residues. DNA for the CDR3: TGTGCCAGCAGGGGGCTAGATCCTGAAGCTTTCTTT. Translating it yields CASRGLDPEAFF.

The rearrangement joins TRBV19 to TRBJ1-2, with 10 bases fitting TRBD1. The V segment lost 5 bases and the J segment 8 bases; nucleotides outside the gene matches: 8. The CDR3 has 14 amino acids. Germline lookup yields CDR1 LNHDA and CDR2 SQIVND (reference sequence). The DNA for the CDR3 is TGTGCCAGTAGTTCGCGGGACAGGGGCTTGGGCTACACCTTC. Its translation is CASSSRDRGLGYTF.

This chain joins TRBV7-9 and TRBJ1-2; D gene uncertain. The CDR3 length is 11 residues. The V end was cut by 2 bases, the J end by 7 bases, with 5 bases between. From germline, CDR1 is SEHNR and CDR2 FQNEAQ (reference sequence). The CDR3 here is CASSLNGGYTF. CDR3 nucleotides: TGTGCCAGCAGCTTAAACGGTGGCTACACCTTC.

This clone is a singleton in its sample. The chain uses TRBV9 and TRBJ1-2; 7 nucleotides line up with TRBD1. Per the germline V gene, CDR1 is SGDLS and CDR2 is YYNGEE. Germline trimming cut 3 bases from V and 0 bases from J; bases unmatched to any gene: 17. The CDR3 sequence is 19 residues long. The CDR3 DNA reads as TGTGCCAGCAGCGAACTATCCGTGACAGGGCTACAAGCTAACTATGGCTACACCTTC. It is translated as CASSELSVTGLQANYGYTF.

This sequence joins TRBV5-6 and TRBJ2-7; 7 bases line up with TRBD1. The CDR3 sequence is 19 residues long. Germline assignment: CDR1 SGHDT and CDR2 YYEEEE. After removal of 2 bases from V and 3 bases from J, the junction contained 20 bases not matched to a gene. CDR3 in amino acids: CASSFPSVQFRDSLYEQYF. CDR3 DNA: TGTGCCAGCAGCTTTCCGTCTGTTCAATTCCGGGACAGCCTCTACGAGCAGTACTTC.

CDR3 in amino acids: CASSPLGGLVLEAFF. The CDR3 coding sequence is TGTGCCAGTAGTCCCCTCGGGGGACTAGTACTTGAAGCTTTCTTT. The chain combines TRBV19 with TRBJ1-1; D might be TRBD1 (5 bases). The CDR3 totals 15 residues. Trimming took 5 bases from V and 7 from J, leaving 20 bases between them. CDR1 LNHDA and CDR2 SQIVND come from the germline V gene (reference sequence). Combining the CDR3 with reference TRBV19 and TRBJ1-1 gives the whole variable domain DGGITQSPKYLFRKEGQNVTLSCEQNLNHDAMYWYRQDPGQGLRLIYYSQIVNDFQKGDIAEGYSVSREKKESFPLTVTSAQKNPTAFYLCASSPLGGLVLEAFFGQGTRLTVV.

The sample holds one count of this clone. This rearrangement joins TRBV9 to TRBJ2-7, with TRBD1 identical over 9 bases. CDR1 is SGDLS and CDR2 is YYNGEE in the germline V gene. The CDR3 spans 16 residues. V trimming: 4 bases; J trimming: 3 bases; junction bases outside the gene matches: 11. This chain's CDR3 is CASSRGQGTSNYEQYF. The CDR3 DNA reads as TGTGCCAGCAGCCGGGGACAGGGAACGAGCAACTACGAGCAGTACTTC.

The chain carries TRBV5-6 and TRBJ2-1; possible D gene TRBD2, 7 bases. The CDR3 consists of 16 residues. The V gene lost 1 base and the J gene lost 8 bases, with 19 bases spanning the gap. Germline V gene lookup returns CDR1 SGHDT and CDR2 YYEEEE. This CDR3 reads CASSLPGAGALYEQFF. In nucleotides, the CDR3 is TGTGCCAGCAGCTTGCCAGGGGCGGGAGCTTTATATGAGCAGTTCTTC. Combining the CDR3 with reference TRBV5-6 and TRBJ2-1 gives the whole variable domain DAGVTQSPTHLIKTRGQQVTLRCSPKSGHDTVSWYQQALGQGPQFIFQYYEEEERQRGNFPDRFSGHQFPNYSSELNVNALLLGDSALYLCASSLPGAGALYEQFFGPGTRLTVL.

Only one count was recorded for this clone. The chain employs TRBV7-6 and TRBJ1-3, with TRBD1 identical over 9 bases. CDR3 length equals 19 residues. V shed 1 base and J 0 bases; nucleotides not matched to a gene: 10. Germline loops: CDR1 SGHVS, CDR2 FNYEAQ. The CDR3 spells CASSLEQGALLTSGNTIYF. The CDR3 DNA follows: TGTGCCAGCAGCTTAGAACAGGGGGCCCTTCTAACCTCTGGAAACACCATATATTTT.

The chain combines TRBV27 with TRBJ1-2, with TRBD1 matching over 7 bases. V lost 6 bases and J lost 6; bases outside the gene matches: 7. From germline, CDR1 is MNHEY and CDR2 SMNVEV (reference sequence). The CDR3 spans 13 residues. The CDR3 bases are TGTGCCAGCAGGGATACAGGGGCGGATGGCTACACCTTC. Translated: CASRDTGADGYTF.

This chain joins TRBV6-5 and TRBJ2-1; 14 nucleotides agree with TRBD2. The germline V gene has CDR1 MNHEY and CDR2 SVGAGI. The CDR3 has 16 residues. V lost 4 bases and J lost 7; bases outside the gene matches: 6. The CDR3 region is CASSFLGLAGENEQFF. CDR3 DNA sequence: TGTGCCAGCAGTTTCCTGGGACTAGCGGGAGAAAATGAGCAGTTCTTC.

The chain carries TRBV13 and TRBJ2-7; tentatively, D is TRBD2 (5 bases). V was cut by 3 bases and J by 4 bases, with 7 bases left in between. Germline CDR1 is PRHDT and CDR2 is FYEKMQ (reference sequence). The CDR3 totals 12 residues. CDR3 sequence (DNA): TGTGCCAGCAGCTTTACTAGTTACGAGCAGTACTTC. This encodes CASSFTSYEQYF. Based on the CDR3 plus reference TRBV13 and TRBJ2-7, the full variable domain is AAGVIQSPRHLIKEKRETATLKCYPIPRHDTVYWYQQGPGQDPQFLISFYEKMQSDKGSIPDRFSAQQFSDYHSELNMSSLELGDSALYFCASSFTSYEQYFGPGTRLTVT.

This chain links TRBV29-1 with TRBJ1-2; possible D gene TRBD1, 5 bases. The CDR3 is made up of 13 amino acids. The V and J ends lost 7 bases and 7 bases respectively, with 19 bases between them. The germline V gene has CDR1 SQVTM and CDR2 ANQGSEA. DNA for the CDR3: TGCAGCGCCGGAGGGACCGCCGCGCTTGGCTACACCTTC. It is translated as CSAGGTAALGYTF. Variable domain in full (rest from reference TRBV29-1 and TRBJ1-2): SAVISQKPSRDICQRGTSLTIQCQVDSQVTMMFWYRQQPGQSLTLIATANQGSEATYESGFVIDKFPISRPNLTFSTLTVSNMSPEDSSIYLCSAGGTAALGYTFGSGTRLTVV.